This entry lists 7 T cell receptor beta chains sequenced from one sample in a study of T cells in Graves' hyperthyroidism and ophthalmopathy. TCR beta CDR3 regions were amplified from RNA transcripts. HTBI primers were used for first-round RT-PCR of the TCR CDR3. Each CDR3 protein gets one entry after TCRdb re-called the multiplex PCR reads with MiXCR. The sample has about 540,000 distinct CDR3 sequences, more than 45% seen once; the top ten hold about 7.8%. Sequenced input: peripheral blood or thyroid tissue (not recorded which). The receptor source for this set is a woman between 18 and 29 years old with Graves' hyperthyroidism.

In this sample, this clonotype turned up once. The CDR3 protein is CSAWRDGPSGNTIYF. The CDR3, as DNA: TGCAGTGCTTGGCGGGACGGACCCTCTGGAAACACCATATATTTT. The chain couples TRBV20-1 to TRBJ1-3, with D maybe TRBD1 (5 bases). Germline V gene lookup returns CDR1 DFQATT and CDR2 SNEGSKA (reference sequence). Trimming took off 5 bases at V and 0 bases at J, with 14 bases between the two ends. The CDR3 consists of 15 residues.

This clonotype was counted a few times. The V and J genes are TRBV7-9 and TRBJ1-4, with TRBD1 as a possible D gene (6 bases). Deletions cut 1 base from V and 1 base from J, with 10 bases between. Germline values: CDR1 SEHNR, CDR2 FQNEAQ (reference sequence). This CDR3 region has 16 residues. The CDR3 region is CASSLDWTVTNEKLFF. The CDR3 DNA reads as TGTGCCAGCAGCTTAGACTGGACAGTAACTAATGAAAAACTGTTTTTT.

This clonotype has at least ten counts. V and J are TRBV29-1 and TRBJ1-2; 7 positions agree with TRBD1. The germline V gene has CDR1 SQVTM and CDR2 ANQGSEA. V lost 5 bases and J lost 8; bases outside the gene matches: 11. This CDR3 has 13 residues. CDR3 DNA sequence: TGCAGCGTTTCAGGGGTGTCAGGGGGAGGCTACACCTTC. Its protein product is CSVSGVSGGGYTF.

The table lists this clonotype with many counts. The chain links TRBV20-1 to TRBJ1-2; D is unresolved. The CDR3 is made up of 13 amino acids. Germline V CDR1 and CDR2: DFQATT, SNEGSKA (reference sequence). Trimming stripped 1 base from V and 8 bases from J, with 14 bases between. As DNA, the CDR3 is TGCAGTGCTAGAGGACAAGGTGTGAGAGGCTACACCTTC. Its translation is CSARGQGVRGYTF.

In regard to this clonotype: A much larger clone lies one base from this, so it may be a read error. This sequence joins TRBV29-1 and TRBJ2-7; perhaps TRBD2 as D (6 bases). The germline gives CDR1 SQVTM, CDR2 ANQGSEA. Trimming removed 1 base from V and 8 bases from J, with 9 bases in between. The CDR3 is 11 amino acids. The CDR3 sequence: CSVEVGGKQYF. For the CDR3, the DNA is TGCAGCGTTGAAGTGGGCGGGAAGCAGTACTTC.

V usage is TRBV29-1 and J usage is TRBJ2-5; 7 bases map to TRBD1. This CDR3 comprises 14 residues. In germline, CDR1 is SQVTM, CDR2 ANQGSEA. J lost 2 bases, V lost 6 bases, and 9 bases had no gene match. Written as DNA, the CDR3 is TGCAGCGTGGGGACAGCGAGTCCTCAAGAGACCCAGTACTTC. This sequence encodes CSVGTASPQETQYF.

The V call is TRBV25-1, the J call TRBJ1-1; TRBD1 matches at 10 bases. Germline assignment: CDR1 MGHDK and CDR2 SYGVNS. Trimming removed 8 bases from V and 5 bases from J; junction bases left unmatched: 5. The CDR3 consists of 13 residues. DNA for the CDR3: TGTGCCAGCCAAGAGGACAGGGGGACTGAAGCTTTCTTT. This encodes CASQEDRGTEAFF.